A selection of T cell receptor beta chains follows, all from one sample in a study of post-analysis software for immune sequencing data. TCRdb re-analysed the PCR reads in MiXCR, keeping a single row per CDR3 protein. The table lists some 700,000 distinct CDR3 sequences, approximately 59% of them singletons. Sequences were obtained from blood. These TCRs come from a girl aged 2-9 years with multiple sclerosis. Both conserved end residues are part of each CDR3. The D gene is left open where the match is weak. Some rows mark clone size as missing; the rest say once, few, many or name a class of expanded clone.

abundance,v_gene,d_gene,len,j_gene,CDR3aa,CDR3nt
-,TRBV25-1,-,14,TRBJ2-2,CASSEHGTPGELFF,TGTGCCAGCAGTGAGCATGGGACACCCGGGGAGCTGTTTTTT
-,TRBV7-3,-,16,TRBJ2-3,CASSSPADYSTDTQYF,TGTGCCAGCAGCTCCCCAGCAGACTATAGCACAGATACGCAGTATTTT
-,TRBV5-5,TRBD1,15,TRBJ1-5,CASSLEGQGGQPQHF,TGTGCCAGCAGCTTGGAGGGCCAGGGGGGTCAGCCCCAGCATTTT
-,TRBV7-2,TRBD1,17,TRBJ1-2,CASSLAGYRGRLDGYTF,TGTGCCAGCAGCTTAGCTGGGTACAGGGGGCGATTGGATGGCTACACCTTC
-,TRBV11-2,TRBD1,17,TRBJ2-3,CASSLLPGQGSTDTQYF,TGTGCCAGCAGCTTATTGCCGGGACAGGGGTCGACAGATACGCAGTATTTT
-,TRBV20-1,TRBD2,19,TRBJ2-1,CIASDPRGRAIGSYNEQFF,TGCATTGCGTCCGACCCTAGAGGGAGGGCCATCGGCTCCTACAATGAGCAGTTCTTC
few,TRBV29-1,-,14,TRBJ2-1,CSVELGGPYNEQFF,TGCAGCGTTGAGTTGGGGGGACCCTACAATGAGCAGTTCTTC
-,TRBV15,-,15,TRBJ2-4,CATSRGWWAKNIQYF,TGTGCCACCAGCAGGGGGTGGTGGGCCAAAAACATTCAGTACTTC
-,TRBV29-1,TRBD2,14,TRBJ2-5,CSLAGLAGQETQYF,TGCAGCCTGGCGGGACTAGCGGGCCAAGAGACCCAGTACTTC
-,TRBV6-6,TRBD1,15,TRBJ1-2,CASRVPGTGHYGYTF,TGTGCCAGCAGGGTTCCCGGGACAGGGCACTATGGCTACACCTTC
few,TRBV11-2,-,14,TRBJ2-5,CASSLGISMETQYF,TGTGCCAGCAGCTTGGGGATCTCCATGGAGACCCAGTACTTC
few,TRBV29-1,-,13,TRBJ2-1,CSVEMGGGNEQFF,TGCAGCGTTGAGATGGGAGGAGGCAATGAGCAGTTCTTC
-,TRBV5-1,TRBD1,16,TRBJ2-7,CASSLVGQGASYEQYF,TGCGCCAGCAGCTTGGTTGGACAGGGGGCCTCCTACGAGCAGTACTTC
-,TRBV28,-,12,TRBJ2-4,CASRGGKNIQYF,TGTGCCAGCAGGGGGGGCAAAAACATTCAGTACTTC
few,TRBV12-3/TRBV12-4,-,13,TRBJ1-5,CASTYRVDQPQHF,TGTGCCAGCACTTACAGGGTAGATCAGCCCCAGCATTTT
few,TRBV7-2,-,16,TRBJ2-1,CASSLGGVGTYNEQFF,TGTGCCAGCAGCTTAGGCGGGGTGGGGACTTACAATGAGCAGTTCTTC
-,TRBV10-3,-,14,TRBJ2-7,CAISEADGSYEQYF,TGTGCCATCAGTGAGGCGGACGGCTCCTACGAGCAGTACTTC
-,TRBV29-1,-,14,TRBJ2-1,CSVEDWGRVDEQFF,TGCAGCGTTGAAGATTGGGGCAGGGTGGATGAGCAGTTCTTC
-,TRBV5-5,-,11,TRBJ1-2,CASSQRENYTF,TGTGCCAGCAGCCAACGAGAGAACTACACCTTC
-,TRBV7-9,TRBD2,15,TRBJ2-7,CASSLAREGVYEQYF,TGTGCCAGCAGCTTAGCGAGGGAGGGAGTCTACGAGCAGTACTTC
-,TRBV5-1,TRBD2,14,TRBJ2-1,CASSLSSGDNEQFF,TGTGCCAGCAGTTTATCTAGCGGTGACAATGAGCAGTTCTTC
-,TRBV5-1,TRBD1,15,TRBJ1-4,CASSPSTGGDEKLFF,TGCGCCAGCAGCCCCTCGACAGGGGGCGATGAAAAACTGTTTTTT
-,TRBV20-1,-,14,TRBJ1-4,CSARPGSEVGKLFF,TGCAGTGCTAGACCGGGCTCCGAGGTGGGAAAACTGTTTTTT
few,TRBV10-3,TRBD1,19,TRBJ2-3,CAISDRNRGRLPSTDTQYF,TGTGCCATCAGTGATAGGAACAGGGGGCGCCTACCTAGCACAGATACGCAGTATTTT
-,TRBV6-2/TRBV6-3,-,13,TRBJ2-1,CASRRAAYNEQFF,TGTGCCAGCAGGCGGGCGGCCTACAATGAGCAGTTCTTC
-,TRBV3-1,-,14,TRBJ2-4,CASSQGSEGTAQYF,TGTGCCAGCAGCCAAGGTTCGGAGGGAACGGCTCAGTACTTC
few,TRBV5-1,TRBD1,15,TRBJ2-1,CASSPFRDRNNEQFF,TGCGCCAGCAGCCCGTTCCGGGACAGAAACAATGAGCAGTTCTTC
-,TRBV7-3,-,15,TRBJ2-7,CASTNRGVSPNEQYF,TGTGCCAGCACTAACCGAGGGGTGAGCCCGAACGAGCAGTACTTC
few,TRBV5-1,TRBD2,17,TRBJ2-4,CASSSGAGRIAKNIQYF,TGCGCCAGCAGCTCGGGAGCCGGGAGGATAGCCAAAAACATTCAGTACTTC
few,TRBV20-1,TRBD2,15,TRBJ2-7,CSARGGSGVPYEQYF,TGCAGTGCTAGAGGGGGTAGCGGGGTTCCCTACGAGCAGTACTTC
few,TRBV7-2,-,14,TRBJ1-2,CASSFAGGVDGYTF,TGTGCCAGCAGCTTCGCCGGGGGGGTTGATGGCTACACCTTC
few,TRBV10-3,TRBD2,16,TRBJ2-1,CAIRDGWGLAGNEQFF,TGTGCCATCAGAGACGGATGGGGACTAGCGGGGAATGAGCAGTTCTTC
-,TRBV20-1,TRBD1,15,TRBJ1-4,CSARKPGTGNEKLFF,TGCAGTGCTAGAAAACCCGGGACAGGGAATGAAAAACTGTTTTTT
-,TRBV6-2/TRBV6-3,-,11,TRBJ1-1,CASSYSTEAFF,TGTGCCAGCAGTTACAGCACTGAAGCTTTCTTT
-,TRBV20-1,-,15,TRBJ1-2,CSAVLEGTANYGYTF,TGCAGTGCTGTCCTAGAGGGGACGGCTAACTATGGCTACACCTTC
-,TRBV9,-,16,TRBJ2-1,CASSVVWGDGYNEQFF,TGTGCCAGCAGCGTAGTTTGGGGGGACGGCTACAATGAGCAGTTCTTC
-,TRBV5-6,TRBD2,16,TRBJ2-3,CASSRLLAGSSDTQYF,TGTGCCAGCAGCCGTCTACTAGCGGGGAGTTCAGATACGCAGTATTTT
once,TRBV24-1,-,15,TRBJ2-1,CATSDPGRGGDEQFF,TGTGCCACCAGTGACCCGGGACGGGGAGGCGATGAGCAGTTCTTC
-,TRBV7-9,-,11,TRBJ1-1,CASSTVTEAFF,TGTGCCAGCAGCACCGTAACTGAAGCTTTCTTT
-,TRBV5-1,-,17,TRBJ2-5,CASSGEVTTGYQETQYF,TGCGCCAGCAGCGGGGAGGTGACGACAGGATACCAAGAGACCCAGTACTTC
-,TRBV10-3,-,13,TRBJ2-7,CAIMPASAYEQYF,TGTGCCATCATGCCAGCGTCAGCCTACGAGCAGTACTTC
-,TRBV3-1,-,13,TRBJ1-2,CASSQDSVRGYTF,TGTGCCAGCAGCCAAGATTCCGTGAGGGGCTACACCTTC
-,TRBV20-1,TRBD1,15,TRBJ2-1,CSAREGQGAYNEQFF,TGCAGTGCTAGAGAAGGGCAGGGGGCATACAATGAGCAGTTCTTC
few,TRBV6-5,TRBD1,14,TRBJ1-1,CASSFTRGRTEAFF,TGTGCCAGCAGTTTTACCAGGGGGCGAACTGAAGCTTTCTTT
-,TRBV12-3/TRBV12-4,TRBD2,18,TRBJ2-1,CASSFLAGNRYSYNEQFF,TGTGCCAGCAGTTTTTTAGCGGGGAACCGCTATTCTTACAATGAGCAGTTCTTC
-,TRBV7-8,-,13,TRBJ2-2,CASSLARAGELFF,TGTGCCAGCAGCTTAGCGAGGGCCGGGGAGCTGTTTTTT
-,TRBV12-3/TRBV12-4,-,13,TRBJ2-1,CASRPDYRNEQFF,TGTGCCAGCAGGCCGGACTATCGCAATGAGCAGTTCTTC
-,TRBV3-1,-,14,TRBJ2-1,CASSALVSNYEQFF,TGTGCCAGCAGCGCTTTAGTCAGCAACTATGAGCAGTTCTTC
once,TRBV4-1,TRBD1,16,TRBJ2-7,CASSQGQGPSSYEQYF,TGCGCCAGCAGCCAGGGACAGGGTCCAAGCTCCTACGAGCAGTACTTC
-,TRBV5-1,TRBD2,15,TRBJ2-7,CASSEGLAGVWEQYF,TGCGCCAGCAGCGAGGGGCTAGCGGGAGTGTGGGAGCAGTACTTC
-,TRBV6-1,TRBD1,13,TRBJ1-1,CASREQGYTEAFF,TGTGCCAGCAGGGAACAGGGGTACACTGAAGCTTTCTTT
-,TRBV29-1,-,14,TRBJ2-1,CSAKQAGSYNEQFF,TGCAGCGCAAAACAAGCGGGCAGCTACAATGAGCAGTTCTTC
-,TRBV4-1,-,15,TRBJ1-1,CASSQDAHTNTEAFF,TGCGCCAGCAGCCAAGATGCCCACACGAACACTGAAGCTTTCTTT
-,TRBV11-3,-,14,TRBJ2-3,CASSFPGITDTQYF,TGTGCCAGCAGCTTCCCAGGAATCACAGATACGCAGTATTTT
-,TRBV7-2,-,16,TRBJ2-1,CASSGWGLSSYNEQFF,TGTGCCAGCAGCGGGTGGGGCTTAAGCTCCTACAATGAGCAGTTCTTC
-,TRBV6-1,-,14,TRBJ2-5,CASSEDGRQETQYF,TGTGCCAGCAGTGAGGACGGACGACAAGAGACCCAGTACTTC
few,TRBV20-1,TRBD1,15,TRBJ1-5,CSASQGQGGNQPQHF,TGCAGTGCTAGTCAAGGACAGGGGGGCAATCAGCCCCAGCATTTT
-,TRBV2,TRBD1,17,TRBJ2-6,CASLDRGRFSGANVLAF,TGTGCCAGTCTTGACAGGGGTCGCTTTTCTGGGGCCAACGTCCTGGCTTTC
-,TRBV7-2,TRBD2,17,TRBJ2-2,CASGPGGGLIFTGELFF,TGTGCCAGCGGGCCCGGCGGGGGGTTAATTTTCACCGGGGAGCTGTTTTTT
few,TRBV6-5,TRBD1,15,TRBJ2-7,CASSYRWTGMYEQYF,TGTGCCAGCAGTTACCGATGGACAGGGATGTACGAGCAGTACTTC